These 21 T cell receptor beta chains were sequenced from one sample in a study of blood T cell repertoires in COVID-19. The repertoire was sequenced with immunoSEQ multiplex PCR; TCRdb's copy has only in-frame clones and lacks some. This table has approximately 110,000 clones, 81% appearing once. The sample taken for sequencing was peripheral blood. Receptors originate from a man aged 80 or over with acute or convalescent COVID-19.

The sample holds a few counts of this clone. The chain links TRBV28 to TRBJ2-7, with TRBD1 identical over 8 bases. Per the germline V gene, CDR1 is MDHEN and CDR2 is SYDVKM. The CDR3 extends over 15 amino acids. V trimming: 3 bases; J trimming: 2 bases; junction bases outside the gene matches: 6. The CDR3 DNA reads TGTGCCAGCAGTTTCCTGACAGGGGACGCCTACGAGCAGTACTTC. It codes for CASSFLTGDAYEQYF.

The gene calls are TRBV6-5 and TRBJ2-1; 9 positions agree with TRBD1. Germline V lookup: CDR1 MNHEY, CDR2 SVGAGI. The CDR3 has 15 residues. The V segment lost 7 bases and the J segment 0 bases; nucleotides outside the gene matches: 4. CDR3 in DNA: TGTGCCAGCAAAAGGGACAGGGACTCCTACAATGAGCAGTTCTTC. It encodes CASKRDRDSYNEQFF.

The chain uses TRBV5-4 and TRBJ2-7; maybe TRBD2 (7 bases). CDR3 length: 15 residues. Looked up from germline, CDR1 is SGHNT and CDR2 is YYREEE (reference sequence). Trimming took 3 bases from V and 7 from J, leaving 20 bases between them. CDR3 nucleotides: TGTGCCAGCAGCTCGGCAGGGCGGGGGCCTTTTGAGCAGTACTTC. Translation gives CASSSAGRGPFEQYF.

This clone showed up just once. The chain employs TRBV6-5 and TRBJ1-5; D uncertain. CDR1 and CDR2 from the germline V gene are MNHEY and SVGAGI. V was trimmed by 0 bases and J by 6 bases, leaving 12 bases between them. This CDR3 comprises 15 residues. The CDR3 sequence: CASSYSSGSGQPQHF. The CDR3 bases are TGTGCCAGCAGTTACTCATCGGGGTCGGGTCAGCCCCAGCATTTT.

The chain carries TRBV30 and TRBJ2-6, with D possibly TRBD2 on 5 matching bases. Per the germline V gene, CDR1 is GTSNPN and CDR2 is SVGIG (reference sequence). The CDR3 is 13 residues long. V was clipped by 3 bases and J by 3 bases, with 6 bases between them. This chain's CDR3 is CAWRGSGANVLTF. As DNA, the CDR3 is TGTGCCTGGAGGGGGAGTGGGGCCAACGTCCTGACTTTC. The full variable domain, completed using reference TRBV30 and TRBJ2-6, is SQTIHQWPATLVQPVGSPLSLECTVEGTSNPNLYWYRQAAGRGLQLLFYSVGIGQISSEVPQNLSASRPQDRQFILSSKKLLLSDSGFYLCAWRGSGANVLTFGAGSRLTVL.

The chain is built from TRBV3-1 (or the pseudogene TRBV3-2) and TRBJ2-3; 13 positions match TRBD2. The CDR3 is made up of 15 amino acids. The J segment lost 5 bases and the V segment lost 5 bases, leaving 4 bases of the junction unmatched. Per the germline V gene, CDR1 is LGHDT and CDR2 is YNNKEL (reference sequence). The CDR3 nucleotides are TGTGCCAGCAGCTTCGGACTAGCGGGAGTAGATACGCAGTATTTT. As protein: CASSFGLAGVDTQYF.

The chain is built from TRBV18 and TRBJ1-1, with 9 bases matching TRBD1. Germline V lookup: CDR1 KGHSH, CDR2 LQKENI. Trimming removed 3 bases from V and 1 base from J; junction bases left unmatched: 9. The CDR3 spans 17 residues. The DNA of the CDR3 is TGTGCCAGCTCACCCGCAAGAACAGGGGGCTGGAACACTGAAGCTTTCTTT. It specifies CASSPARTGGWNTEAFF.

The chain links TRBV2 to TRBJ2-5; possible D gene TRBD2, 6 bases. Germline V lookup: CDR1 SNHLY, CDR2 FYNNEI. This CDR3 comprises 13 residues. V lost 6 bases, J lost 1 base, and 9 bases lay in between. The CDR3 DNA follows: TGTGCCAGCAGCGGGGACTCCCAAGAGACCCAGTACTTC. It is translated as CASSGDSQETQYF.

This chain uses TRBV2 with TRBJ1-1, with D possibly TRBD1 on 6 matching bases. Germline V lookup: CDR1 SNHLY, CDR2 FYNNEI. This CDR3 is 13 amino acids long. Between the trimmed V and J ends, which lost 4 bases and 5 bases, there was a span of 11 bases. CDR3 DNA sequence: TGTGCCAGCAGTGTTAACAGGGATACTGAAGCTTTCTTT. It translates to CASSVNRDTEAFF.

V and J are TRBV5-8 and TRBJ1-5; 12 nucleotides agree with TRBD1. The V and J ends lost 3 bases and 7 bases, in that order; junction bases with no gene match: 11. The CDR3 loop spans 17 amino acids. Germline loops: CDR1 SGHTS, CDR2 YDEGEE. Here the CDR3 reads CASSSATGTGGRQPQHF. The CDR3 DNA follows: TGTGCCAGCAGCTCAGCCACCGGGACAGGGGGCAGACAGCCCCAGCATTTT.

This clone appeared a few times. The chain employs TRBV7-9 and TRBJ2-7; 9 bases align to TRBD1. The CDR3 length is 16 residues. CDR1 is SEHNR and CDR2 is FQNEAQ in the germline V gene (reference sequence). J lost 6 bases, V lost 1 base, and 10 bases had no gene match. The CDR3 DNA reads TGTGCCAGCAGCTTAGATGCGGGACAGGGAAGTAGCGAGCAGTACTTC. This translates into CASSLDAGQGSSEQYF.

This chain joins TRBV28 and TRBJ2-3, with 7 nucleotides matching TRBD2. From germline, CDR1 is MDHEN and CDR2 SYDVKM. The CDR3 is 18 amino acids. Germline trimming cut 3 bases from V and 8 bases from J; bases unmatched to any gene: 20. The CDR3 loop is CASSLETSIRTLKATQYF. CDR3 bases: TGTGCCAGCAGTTTGGAGACTAGCATTAGGACGCTCAAGGCTACGCAGTATTTT.

J is TRBJ2-1 and V is TRBV5-6; unclear D gene. Trimming removed 0 bases from V and 3 bases from J, with 10 bases in between. There are 15 residues in the CDR3. Germline lookup yields CDR1 SGHDT and CDR2 YYEEEE. CDR3 residues: CASSLDYINYNEQFF. The CDR3 coding sequence is TGTGCCAGCAGCTTGGATTACATCAACTACAATGAGCAGTTCTTC. Full variable domain (rest looked up from reference TRBV5-6 and TRBJ2-1): DAGVTQSPTHLIKTRGQQVTLRCSPKSGHDTVSWYQQALGQGPQFIFQYYEEEERQRGNFPDRFSGHQFPNYSSELNVNALLLGDSALYLCASSLDYINYNEQFFGPGTRLTVL.

The V gene is TRBV5-1, the J gene TRBJ2-1; D is perhaps TRBD1 (5 bases). V lost 0 bases to trimming and J lost 7 bases, with 11 bases between them. The germline V gene encodes CDR1 SGHRS and CDR2 YFSETQ. This CDR3 contains 14 residues. CDR3 DNA: TGCGCCAGCAGCTTGGTGACAGACCAGAATGAGCAGTTCTTC. Translated: CASSLVTDQNEQFF.

The chain carries TRBV9 and TRBJ2-3; 14 bases are shared with TRBD2. Germline V gene data show CDR1 as SGDLS and CDR2 as YYNGEE. The CDR3 covers 15 residues. V shed 3 bases, J shed 4 bases, and the junction held 1 base outside the gene matches. Here the CDR3 reads CASSETSGRADTQYF. The DNA of the CDR3 is TGTGCCAGCAGCGAGACTAGCGGGAGGGCAGATACGCAGTATTTT. Full variable domain (remainder filled in from reference TRBV9 and TRBJ2-3): DSGVTQTPKHLITATGQRVTLRCSPRSGDLSVYWYQQSLDQGLQFLIQYYNGEERAKGNILERFSAQQFPDLHSELNLSSLELGDSALYFCASSETSGRADTQYFGPGTRLTVL.

The chain uses TRBV11-2 and TRBJ1-2; a possible D gene is TRBD1 (5 bases). Germline CDR1 reads SGHAT; CDR2 reads FQNNGV. V shed 3 bases and J shed 5 bases, with 7 bases lying between them. The CDR3 consists of 12 residues. As DNA, the CDR3 is TGTGCCAGCAGCTTTAGACAGTATGGCTACACCTTC. As protein: CASSFRQYGYTF.

This clone has only one observation. The chain couples TRBV2 to TRBJ1-3, with 9 bases matching TRBD1. V was clipped by 7 bases and J by 3 bases; unmatched bases: 7. CDR1 and CDR2 from the germline V gene are SNHLY and FYNNEI. This CDR3 is 15 amino acids long. CDR3 in DNA: TGTGCCAGCAAAATACAGGGGGCGGGTGGAAACACCATATATTTT. This sequence encodes CASKIQGAGGNTIYF.

The chain joins TRBV12-5 to TRBJ1-4, with no clear D. Germline-derived CDR1 and CDR2 are LGHNT and FRNRAP. The CDR3 is made up of 12 amino acids. Trimming left V 8 bases short and J 4 bases short, with 8 bases between. The CDR3 sequence: CASSRGNEKLFF. DNA of the CDR3: TGTGCTAGTAGTCGAGGTAATGAAAAACTGTTTTTT.

This clone was seen a handful of times. This sequence joins TRBV9 and TRBJ2-2, with D perhaps matching TRBD1 (5 bases). The CDR3 is made up of 14 amino acids. Germline V gene data show CDR1 as SGDLS and CDR2 as YYNGEE. V lost 0 bases and J 6 bases, leaving 9 bases between the germline ends. The CDR3 protein is CASSVGRVPGELFF. The CDR3 DNA reads TGTGCCAGCAGCGTAGGCAGGGTCCCCGGGGAGCTGTTTTTT.

This rearrangement joins TRBV30 to TRBJ2-5, with D possibly matching TRBD1 (6 bases). In germline, CDR1 is GTSNPN, CDR2 SVGIG (reference sequence). CDR3 length: 15 residues. V was pared by 3 bases and J by 5 bases, with 19 bases between. The CDR3 is CAWSLGGTARETQYF. The DNA of the CDR3 is TGTGCCTGGAGCCTAGGGGGAACGGCGCGGGAGACCCAGTACTTC.

The chain links TRBV25-1 to TRBJ1-3; 7 nucleotides align to TRBD1. V was clipped by 2 bases and J by 4 bases; unmatched bases: 14. This CDR3 is built from 18 residues. Germline V lookup: CDR1 MGHDK, CDR2 SYGVNS. The CDR3 loop reads CASSEPPGRGGEGNTIYF. The CDR3 nucleotides read TGTGCCAGCAGTGAACCACCAGGGAGAGGGGGCGAGGGAAACACCATATATTTT.